The text below deals with one TCR beta chain. Germline trimming cut 4 bases from V and 8 bases from J; bases unmatched to any gene: 7. The CDR3 covers 13 residues. The V gene's germline CDR1 is LNHDA and CDR2 SQIVND (reference sequence). Only in-frame clones appear in the TCRdb table, and some are missing; sequencing was by immunoSEQ multiplex PCR. The sample carries about 160,000 clones, roughly 84% recorded once. The sample originates from a study of blood T cell repertoires in COVID-19. V usage is TRBV19 and J usage is TRBJ1-2; 7 positions agree with TRBD1. This clonotype originated in a woman aged 45-60 years with COVID-19, enrolled during active disease. The sample comprised peripheral blood. DNA for the CDR3: TGTGCCAGTAGTACCCAGACAGGGTGGGGCTACACCTTC. Encoded protein: CASSTQTGWGYTF.